These T cell receptor beta chains were read from a single sample in a study of CD8+CD57+ T cells in acquired aplastic anemia. In TCRdb, the reads were re-called with MiXCR into one record per CDR3 protein. Among 400,000 to 600,000 distinct CDR3 sequences listed, less than 35% were seen once. Sequenced sample: sorted CD4+, CD8+, or CD8+CD57+ T cells (not recorded which) from PBMCs. These receptors all come from a human donor with aplastic anemia. The CDR3 runs from the conserved cysteine through the conserved F or W. Size is omitted from some rows. Given values are once, few, many or a class for expanded clones.

V gene: TRBV25-1; J gene: TRBJ2-3; clone size: -; CDR3 protein: CASSQELAGYSTDTQYF
V gene: TRBV2; J gene: TRBJ2-3; clone size: many; CDR3 protein: CASQISGGDTQYF
V gene: TRBV7-6; J gene: TRBJ2-5; clone size: many; CDR3 protein: CASSASGRLETQYF
V gene: TRBV20-1; J gene: TRBJ2-5; clone size: few; CDR3 protein: CSAVRDGGQGRETQYF
V gene: TRBV6-1; J gene: TRBJ1-2; clone size: many; CDR3 protein: CASSGGQALDYTF
V gene: TRBV20-1; J gene: TRBJ2-1; clone size: -; CDR3 protein: CSATLASEQFF
V gene: TRBV24-1; J gene: TRBJ2-1; clone size: -; CDR3 protein: CATGGAYSEQFF
V gene: TRBV9; J gene: TRBJ2-2; clone size: -; CDR3 protein: CASSVAGHTNTGELFF
V gene: TRBV2; J gene: TRBJ1-4; clone size: -; CDR3 protein: CASSDNRGSNEKLFF
V gene: TRBV2; J gene: TRBJ2-7; clone size: many; CDR3 protein: CASSGKLGTGGPYEQYF
V gene: TRBV12-3/TRBV12-4; J gene: TRBJ2-1; clone size: -; CDR3 protein: CASSFLKPDNEQFF
V gene: TRBV13; J gene: TRBJ2-7; clone size: few; CDR3 protein: CASSDPGQGGYEQYF
V gene: TRBV7-2; J gene: TRBJ1-5; clone size: many; CDR3 protein: CASSPGTGGIKPQHF
V gene: TRBV20-1; J gene: TRBJ1-5; clone size: -; CDR3 protein: CSASQGPNQPQHF
V gene: TRBV10-3; J gene: TRBJ1-6; clone size: few; CDR3 protein: CASRASTTNSPLHF
V gene: TRBV7-9; J gene: TRBJ1-6; clone size: -; CDR3 protein: CASSLVDRAPSPLHF
V gene: TRBV27; J gene: TRBJ2-1; clone size: -; CDR3 protein: CASSFSLHEQFF
V gene: TRBV7-9; J gene: TRBJ1-2; clone size: -; CDR3 protein: CASSSLTGNYGYTF
V gene: TRBV2; J gene: TRBJ2-3; clone size: few; CDR3 protein: CASSGQLTDTQYF
V gene: TRBV12-3/TRBV12-4; J gene: TRBJ1-3; clone size: -; CDR3 protein: CASSFIGSSGNTIYF
V gene: TRBV27; J gene: TRBJ1-2; clone size: -; CDR3 protein: CASSLWDRAPYGYTF
V gene: TRBV7-8; J gene: TRBJ2-7; clone size: many; CDR3 protein: CASSSLREGHEQYF
V gene: TRBV19; J gene: TRBJ2-1; clone size: few; CDR3 protein: CASTPALHNEQFF
V gene: TRBV20-1; J gene: TRBJ1-1; clone size: -; CDR3 protein: CSAVSGGPVAFF
V gene: TRBV9; J gene: TRBJ1-1; clone size: -; CDR3 protein: CASSVEGNGNTEAFF
V gene: TRBV12-3/TRBV12-4; J gene: TRBJ1-5; clone size: few; CDR3 protein: CASSLSGPGGQPQHF
V gene: TRBV4-1; J gene: TRBJ2-1; clone size: -; CDR3 protein: CASSQPGTTLHNEQFF
V gene: TRBV13; J gene: TRBJ1-3; clone size: few; CDR3 protein: CASSLAGFGNTIYF
V gene: TRBV2; J gene: TRBJ1-2; clone size: once; CDR3 protein: CASSRGKRTDLNYGYTF
V gene: TRBV2; J gene: TRBJ2-2; clone size: -; CDR3 protein: CASSERVPGELFF
V gene: TRBV9; J gene: TRBJ1-3; clone size: few; CDR3 protein: CASSVEGFGNTIYF
V gene: TRBV19; J gene: TRBJ1-1; clone size: many; CDR3 protein: CASSTDLNTEAFF
V gene: TRBV29-1; J gene: TRBJ2-1; clone size: many; CDR3 protein: CSVEDWGGNEQFF
V gene: TRBV10-3; J gene: TRBJ2-2; clone size: -; CDR3 protein: CASRDRVGSTGELFF
V gene: TRBV2; J gene: TRBJ1-1; clone size: -; CDR3 protein: CASSTGYTEAFF
V gene: TRBV20-1; J gene: TRBJ2-3; clone size: once; CDR3 protein: CSAHGPPDTQYF
V gene: TRBV7-6; J gene: TRBJ1-1; clone size: few; CDR3 protein: CASSLGPVENTEAFF